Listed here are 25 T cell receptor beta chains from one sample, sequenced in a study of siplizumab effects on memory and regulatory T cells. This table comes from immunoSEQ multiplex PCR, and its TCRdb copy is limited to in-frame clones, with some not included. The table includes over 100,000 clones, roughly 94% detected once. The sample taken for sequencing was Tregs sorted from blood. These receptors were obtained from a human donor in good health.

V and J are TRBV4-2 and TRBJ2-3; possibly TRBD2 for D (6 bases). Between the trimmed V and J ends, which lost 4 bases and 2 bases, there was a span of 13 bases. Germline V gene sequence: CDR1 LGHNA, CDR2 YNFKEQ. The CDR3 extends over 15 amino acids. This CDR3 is CASSRDSSFTDTQYF. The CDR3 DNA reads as TGTGCCAGCAGCCGGGACTCATCCTTCACAGATACGCAGTATTTT.

The CDR3 region is CASSKKNSEKLFF. For the CDR3, the DNA is TGTGCCAGCAGCAAAAAGAACAGTGAAAAACTGTTTTTT. The chain employs TRBV7-9 and TRBJ1-4; no definite D call. The CDR3 sequence is 13 residues long. V was shortened by 5 bases and J by 7 bases, with 11 bases between the two germline ends. CDR1 and CDR2 (germline): SEHNR, FQNEAQ (reference sequence).

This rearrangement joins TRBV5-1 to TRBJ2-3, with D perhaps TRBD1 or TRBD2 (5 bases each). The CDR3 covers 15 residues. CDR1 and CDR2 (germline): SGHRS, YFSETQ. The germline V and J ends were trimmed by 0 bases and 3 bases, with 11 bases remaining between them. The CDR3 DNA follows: TGCGCCAGCAGCTTGGGGCAGGGAGATACAGATACGCAGTATTTT. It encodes CASSLGQGDTDTQYF.

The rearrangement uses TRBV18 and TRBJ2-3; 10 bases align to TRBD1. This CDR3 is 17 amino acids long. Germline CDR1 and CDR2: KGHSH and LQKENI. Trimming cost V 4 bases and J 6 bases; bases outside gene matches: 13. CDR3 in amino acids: CASSQTGTGASRDTQYF. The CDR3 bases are TGTGCCAGCTCACAAACCGGGACAGGGGCCTCGAGGGATACGCAGTATTTT.

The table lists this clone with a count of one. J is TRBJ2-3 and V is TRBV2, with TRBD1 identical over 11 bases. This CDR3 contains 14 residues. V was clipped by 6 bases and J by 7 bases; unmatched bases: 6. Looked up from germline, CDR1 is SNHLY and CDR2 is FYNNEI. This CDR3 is CASRGQGALHTQYF. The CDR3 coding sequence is TGTGCCAGCAGAGGACAGGGGGCGCTACATACGCAGTATTTT.

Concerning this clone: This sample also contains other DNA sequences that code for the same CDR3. The CDR3 is CASSVASGRTDTQYF. CDR3 nucleotide sequence: TGTGCCAGCAGCGTAGCTAGCGGGAGAACAGATACGCAGTATTTT. The chain is built from TRBV9 and TRBJ2-3; 10 bases agree with TRBD2. The CDR3 totals 15 residues. Trimming at V came to 0 bases and at J to 3 bases, leaving 1 base not matched to a gene. CDR1 is SGDLS and CDR2 is YYNGEE in the germline V gene.

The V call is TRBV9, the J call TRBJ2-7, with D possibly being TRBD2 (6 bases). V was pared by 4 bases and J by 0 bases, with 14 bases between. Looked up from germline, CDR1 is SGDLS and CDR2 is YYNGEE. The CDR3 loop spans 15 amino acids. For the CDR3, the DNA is TGTGCCAGCAGCAAAGCGGCGGGGCTCTCCTACGAGCAGTACTTC. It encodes CASSKAAGLSYEQYF.

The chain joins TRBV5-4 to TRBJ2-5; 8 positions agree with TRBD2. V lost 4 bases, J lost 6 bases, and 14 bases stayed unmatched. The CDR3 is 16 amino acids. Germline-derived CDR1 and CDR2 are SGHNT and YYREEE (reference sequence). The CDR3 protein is CASSPGTRIVGKTQYF. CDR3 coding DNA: TGTGCCAGCAGCCCCGGGACTAGAATAGTGGGAAAGACCCAGTACTTC.

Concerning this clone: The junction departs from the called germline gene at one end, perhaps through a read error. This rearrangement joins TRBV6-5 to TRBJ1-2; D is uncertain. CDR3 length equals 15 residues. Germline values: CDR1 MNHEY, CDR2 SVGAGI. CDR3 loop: CASSSPSTTTYGCTF. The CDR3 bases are TGTGCCAGCAGTTCCCCCTCGACAACCACCTATGGCTGCACCTTC.

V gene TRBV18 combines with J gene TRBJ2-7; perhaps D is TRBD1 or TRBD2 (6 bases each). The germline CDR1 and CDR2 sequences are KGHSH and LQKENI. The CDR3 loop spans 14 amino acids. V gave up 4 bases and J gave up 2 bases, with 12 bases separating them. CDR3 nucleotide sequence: TGTGCCAGCTCACGGGGGGCCGCCACCTACGAGCAGTACTTC. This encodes CASSRGAATYEQYF.

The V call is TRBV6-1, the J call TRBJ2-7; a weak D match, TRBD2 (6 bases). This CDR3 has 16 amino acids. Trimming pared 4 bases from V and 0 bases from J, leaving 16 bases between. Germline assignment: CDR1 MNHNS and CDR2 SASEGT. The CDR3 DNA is TGTGCCAGCAGTGGGGAACGGGGACTGAGCTCCTACGAGCAGTACTTC. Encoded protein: CASSGERGLSSYEQYF.

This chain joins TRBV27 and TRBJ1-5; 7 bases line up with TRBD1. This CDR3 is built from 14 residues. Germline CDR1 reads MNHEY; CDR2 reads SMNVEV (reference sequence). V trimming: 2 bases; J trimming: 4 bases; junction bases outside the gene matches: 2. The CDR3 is CASSLGTVNQPQHF. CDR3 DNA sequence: TGTGCCAGCAGTTTAGGGACAGTAAATCAGCCCCAGCATTTT.

CDR3: CASSEAGVETQYF. The CDR3 DNA reads as TGTGCCAGCTCCGAGGCTGGGGTGGAGACCCAGTACTTC. The chain couples TRBV18 to TRBJ2-5; D is uncertain. The CDR3 runs 13 residues. Between the trimmed V and J ends, which lost 6 bases and 5 bases, there was a span of 13 bases. Germline loops: CDR1 KGHSH, CDR2 LQKENI.

This CDR3 is CASSERIADSNQPQHF. The CDR3 coding sequence is TGTGCCAGCAGTGAACGGATAGCAGATAGCAATCAGCCCCAGCATTTT. The chain is built from TRBV6-1 and TRBJ1-5; D not certain. The length of the CDR3 is 16 residues. CDR1 is MNHNS and CDR2 is SASEGT in the germline V gene. With 2 bases removed from V and 0 bases from J, the gap between germline ends came to 11 bases.

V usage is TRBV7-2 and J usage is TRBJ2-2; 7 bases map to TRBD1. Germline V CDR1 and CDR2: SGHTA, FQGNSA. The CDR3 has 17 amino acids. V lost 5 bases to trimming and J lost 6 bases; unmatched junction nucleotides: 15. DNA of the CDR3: TGTGCCAGCAGCCGGACAGGTCGGAGATTGAGTCCCGGGGAGCTGTTTTTT. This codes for CASSRTGRRLSPGELFF.

The CDR3 reads CASSVQGVYGYTF. The CDR3 DNA reads TGTGCCAGCAGTGTACAGGGGGTCTATGGCTACACCTTC. The chain is built from TRBV2 and TRBJ1-2; TRBD1 matches 8 bases. Germline V gene lookup returns CDR1 SNHLY and CDR2 FYNNEI. The CDR3 is 13 residues long. After removal of 4 bases from V and 4 bases from J, the junction contained 2 bases not matched to a gene.

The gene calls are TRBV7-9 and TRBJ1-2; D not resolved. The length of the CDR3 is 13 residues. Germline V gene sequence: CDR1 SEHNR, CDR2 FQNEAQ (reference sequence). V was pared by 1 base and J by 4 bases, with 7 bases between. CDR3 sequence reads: CASSLVGSYGYTF. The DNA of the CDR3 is TGTGCCAGCAGCTTAGTGGGTTCCTATGGCTACACCTTC.

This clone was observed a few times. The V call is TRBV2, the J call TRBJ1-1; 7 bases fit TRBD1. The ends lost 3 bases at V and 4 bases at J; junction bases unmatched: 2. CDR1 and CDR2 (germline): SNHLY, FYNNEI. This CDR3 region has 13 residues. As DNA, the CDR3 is TGTGCCAGCAGTGACCACAGGGGCACTGAAGCTTTCTTT. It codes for CASSDHRGTEAFF.

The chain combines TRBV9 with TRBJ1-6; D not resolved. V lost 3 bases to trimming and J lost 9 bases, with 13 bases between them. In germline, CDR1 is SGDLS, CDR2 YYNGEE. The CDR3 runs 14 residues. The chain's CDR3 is CASSGWAASSPLHF. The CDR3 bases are TGTGCCAGCAGCGGTTGGGCGGCCTCTTCACCCCTCCACTTT.

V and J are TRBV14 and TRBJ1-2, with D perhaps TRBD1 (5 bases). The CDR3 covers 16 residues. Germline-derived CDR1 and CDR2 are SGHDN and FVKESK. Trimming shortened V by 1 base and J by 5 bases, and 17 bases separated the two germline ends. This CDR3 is CASSQVSVGGTYGYTF. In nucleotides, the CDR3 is TGTGCCAGCAGCCAAGTGTCCGTGGGGGGGACGTATGGCTACACCTTC.

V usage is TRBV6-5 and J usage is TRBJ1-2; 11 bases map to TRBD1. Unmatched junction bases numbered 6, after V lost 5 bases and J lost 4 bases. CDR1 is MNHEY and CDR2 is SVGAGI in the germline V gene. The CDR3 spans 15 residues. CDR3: CASSQGQGEAYGYTF. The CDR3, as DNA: TGTGCCAGCAGTCAGGGACAGGGGGAGGCCTATGGCTACACCTTC.

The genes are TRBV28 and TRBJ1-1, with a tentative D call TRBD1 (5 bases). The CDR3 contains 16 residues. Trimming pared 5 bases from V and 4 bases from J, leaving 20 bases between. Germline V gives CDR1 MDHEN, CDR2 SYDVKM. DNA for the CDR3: TGTGCCAGCAGTCCCCCAGGGTCATTTAGAGGCACTGAAGCTTTCTTT. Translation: CASSPPGSFRGTEAFF.

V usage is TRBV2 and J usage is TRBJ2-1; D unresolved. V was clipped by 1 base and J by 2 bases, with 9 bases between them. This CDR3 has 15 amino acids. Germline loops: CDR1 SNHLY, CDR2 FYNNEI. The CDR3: CASSEVGSPYNEQFF. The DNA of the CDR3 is TGTGCCAGCAGTGAAGTGGGAAGTCCCTACAATGAGCAGTTCTTC.

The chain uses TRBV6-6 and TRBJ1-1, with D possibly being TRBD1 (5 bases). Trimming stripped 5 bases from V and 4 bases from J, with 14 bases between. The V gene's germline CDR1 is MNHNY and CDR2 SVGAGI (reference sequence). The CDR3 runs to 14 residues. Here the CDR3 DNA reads TGTGCCAGCAGTATGATGACTGGGGGCACTGAAGCTTTCTTT. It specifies CASSMMTGGTEAFF.

For the CDR3, the DNA is TGTGCCAGTAGTATCCAAGTACGGGCCGGGGAGCTGTTTTTT. Its translation: CASSIQVRAGELFF. J is TRBJ2-2 and V is TRBV19; no firm D call. V lost 3 bases and J 6 bases, leaving 11 bases between the germline ends. The CDR3 has 14 residues. Germline loops: CDR1 LNHDA, CDR2 SQIVND (reference sequence).